Below, 22 T cell receptor beta chains from the same sample are listed, as sequenced in a study of T-cell reconstitution after alpha-beta-depleted transplantation in children. Unique molecular identifiers featured in how the TCRbeta library was prepared. One entry per CDR3 protein results from TCRdb running MiXCR on the PCR reads. The top ten clones hold 3% of a sample with 150,000 to 200,000 distinct CDR3 sequences, 6% to 7% of them seen once. The source was PBMCs from the stem cell graft donor, collected from the stem cell graft. These receptors all stem from a human donor who donated a stem cell graft to a child with Wiskott-Aldrich syndrome.

The chain couples TRBV18 to TRBJ2-7; D gene unclear. This CDR3 is 13 amino acids long. Germline values: CDR1 KGHSH, CDR2 LQKENI. The V and J ends lost 2 bases and 6 bases respectively, with 11 bases between them. The CDR3, as DNA: TGTGCCAGCTCACCAGGTTTGTCAGGCGAGCAGTACTTC. It codes for CASSPGLSGEQYF.

At least ten counts were recorded for this clonotype. The chain has TRBV5-1 and TRBJ1-1; 8 nucleotides align to TRBD1. The CDR3 spans 13 residues. The V segment lost 4 bases and the J segment 10 bases; nucleotides outside the gene matches: 9. From germline, CDR1 is SGHRS and CDR2 YFSETQ. The CDR3 DNA reads TGCGCCAGCAGCCCCGGACAGGGAGAAGGAGCTTTCTTT. The encoded protein is CASSPGQGEGAFF. The whole variable domain, filled in from reference TRBV5-1 and TRBJ1-1, reads KAGVTQTPRYLIKTRGQQVTLSCSPISGHRSVSWYQQTPGQGLQFLFEYFSETQRNKGNFPGRFSGRQFSNSRSEMNVSTLELGDSALYLCASSPGQGEGAFFGQGTRLTVV.

This clonotype was found many times. This rearrangement joins TRBV12-3 or TRBV12-4 to TRBJ2-7; D perhaps matches TRBD2 (5 bases). The CDR3 consists of 14 residues. Trimming took off 7 bases at V and 2 bases at J, with 15 bases between the two ends. CDR3 amino acids: CASTLPGKAYEQYF. The CDR3, as DNA: TGTGCCAGCACCCTCCCGGGAAAGGCCTACGAGCAGTACTTC.

The table lists this clonotype with many counts. The chain carries TRBV12-3 or TRBV12-4 and TRBJ2-2; tentative D call: TRBD1 (5 bases). The germline V and J ends were trimmed by 3 bases and 2 bases, with 13 bases remaining between them. The CDR3 runs 16 residues. The DNA for the CDR3 is TGTGCCAGCAGTTTCAGACAGATAGATAACACCGGGGAGCTGTTTTTT. This translates into CASSFRQIDNTGELFF.

The sample holds many counts of this clonotype. The rearrangement uses TRBV20-1 and TRBJ2-5; D remains ambiguous. Germline CDR1 reads DFQATT; CDR2 reads SNEGSKA (reference sequence). This CDR3 is built from 15 residues. Deletions cut 1 base from V and 4 bases from J, with 16 bases between. The DNA for the CDR3 is TGCAGTGCTAGAGCAGTTTCTGGCGTATTAGAGACCCAGTACTTC. Its translation: CSARAVSGVLETQYF.

The chain has TRBV12-3 or TRBV12-4 and TRBJ2-4; tentative D call: TRBD2 (5 bases). Trimming took off 6 bases at V and 0 bases at J, with 15 bases between the two ends. The CDR3 has 16 amino acids. This CDR3 reads CASSQRREKAKNIQYF. CDR3 DNA: TGTGCCAGCAGCCAACGCCGGGAAAAAGCCAAAAACATTCAGTACTTC.

This clonotype was seen just once. This sequence may be a read error, since a much larger clone differs from it by one base. The CDR3 region is CASSLLQGDSPLHF. CDR3 in DNA: TGTGCCAGCAGTTTGCTACAGGGCGATTCACCCCTCCACTTT. V usage is TRBV12-3 or TRBV12-4 and J usage is TRBJ1-6, with D maybe TRBD1 (6 bases). Trimming left V 3 bases short and J 8 bases short, with 11 bases between. This CDR3 comprises 14 residues.

At least ten counts were recorded for this clonotype. V usage is TRBV7-2 and J usage is TRBJ2-1; D is perhaps TRBD2 (6 bases). There are 17 residues in the CDR3. The V gene lost 5 bases and the J gene lost 2 bases, with 19 bases spanning the gap. The V gene's germline CDR1 is SGHTA and CDR2 FQGNSA. The CDR3: CASSPSLVGGTYNEQFF. CDR3 DNA sequence: TGTGCCAGCAGCCCCAGTCTTGTGGGGGGTACCTACAATGAGCAGTTCTTC.

This rearrangement joins TRBV20-1 to TRBJ2-3; 8 nucleotides agree with TRBD2. Germline CDR1 and CDR2: DFQATT and SNEGSKA (reference sequence). V lost 0 bases and J lost 4; bases outside the gene matches: 6. CDR3 length equals 15 residues. The CDR3 DNA follows: TGCAGTGCTAGAGACGAAGCGGGAGCATCAGATACGCAGTATTTT. Protein sequence: CSARDEAGASDTQYF.

This clonotype appeared many times. The chain links TRBV6-5 to TRBJ2-1; TRBD1 matches at 9 bases. The CDR3 length is 18 residues. The trim removed 3 bases at V and 5 bases at J, leaving 14 bases unmatched. CDR1 and CDR2 (germline): MNHEY, SVGAGI. CDR3 sequence reads: CASSYSFLDRGANNEQFF. The DNA for the CDR3 is TGTGCCAGCAGTTATTCATTCCTAGACAGGGGGGCGAACAATGAGCAGTTCTTC.

This clonotype has at least ten counts. This chain connects TRBV7-2 to TRBJ1-6, with 9 bases lining up with TRBD1. Germline assignment: CDR1 SGHTA and CDR2 FQGNSA. The V and J ends lost 1 base and 6 bases, in that order; junction bases with no gene match: 4. The CDR3 sequence is 16 residues long. CDR3 residues: CASSLVTGGGNSPLHF. CDR3 in DNA: TGTGCCAGCAGCTTAGTCACAGGGGGCGGTAATTCACCCCTCCACTTT.

This clonotype was recorded many times. V gene TRBV20-1 combines with J gene TRBJ2-5, with D perhaps TRBD2 (5 bases). Germline assignment: CDR1 DFQATT and CDR2 SNEGSKA (reference sequence). The CDR3 is 15 amino acids. Trimming pared 6 bases from V and 2 bases from J, leaving 19 bases between. For the CDR3, the DNA is TGCAGTGCCCCGACCCTCGGAACGGGGCAAGAGACCCAGTACTTC. Translated, it gives CSAPTLGTGQETQYF.

This clonotype was seen many times. The chain uses TRBV6-5 and TRBJ2-7; D not resolved. V was cut by 4 bases and J by 2 bases, with 6 bases left in between. Per the germline V gene, CDR1 is MNHEY and CDR2 is SVGAGI. The CDR3 is 12 residues long. The CDR3 loop reads CASSSGAYEQYF. CDR3 coding DNA: TGTGCCAGCAGTTCAGGAGCCTACGAGCAGTACTTC.

This chain connects TRBV24-1 to TRBJ2-1, with TRBD2 matching 16 bases. CDR1 and CDR2 from the germline V gene are KGHDR and SFDVKD. Trimming took 12 bases from V and 1 from J; bases not matched to a gene: 20. The CDR3 spans 21 residues. The CDR3 protein is CAACDPTPGLAGGRSYNEQFF. DNA for the CDR3: TGTGCCGCCTGTGACCCAACTCCGGGACTAGCGGGAGGGCGGTCCTACAATGAGCAGTTCTTC.

This chain joins TRBV7-2 and TRBJ2-5; 7 bases map to TRBD2. The J segment lost 6 bases and the V segment lost 7 bases, leaving 5 bases of the junction unmatched. Germline assignment: CDR1 SGHTA and CDR2 FQGNSA. CDR3 length: 12 amino acids. DNA for the CDR3: TGTGCCAGCAACTTGGGGGGGAAGACCCAGTACTTC. This sequence encodes CASNLGGKTQYF.

The chain links TRBV3-1 to TRBJ1-2; the D is unclear. Germline CDR1 reads LGHDT; CDR2 reads YNNKEL (reference sequence). V shed 7 bases and J shed 6 bases, with 24 bases lying between them. The CDR3 covers 16 residues. The CDR3 DNA reads as TGTGCCAGCACTCGGAGACCGTCCGAGGTTGAAAATGGCTACACCTTC. Its protein is CASTRRPSEVENGYTF.

At least ten counts were recorded for this clonotype. J is TRBJ1-1 and V is TRBV6-5; 8 bases line up with TRBD1. The germline V gene has CDR1 MNHEY and CDR2 SVGAGI. V was pared by 6 bases and J by 2 bases, with 5 bases of the junction left unmatched. The CDR3 is 14 amino acids. The CDR3 DNA reads as TGTGCCAGCAGGATGGACAGGGTAAACACTGAAGCTTTCTTT. This encodes CASRMDRVNTEAFF.

This clonotype showed up many times. The chain links TRBV11-3 to TRBJ1-2; D is unresolved. Germline loops: CDR1 SGHNT, CDR2 YENEEA. Trimming left V 1 base short and J 3 bases short, with 6 bases between. This CDR3 has 13 residues. In DNA form, the CDR3 reads TGTGCCAGCAGCTTAGGTCAGCACTATGGCTACACCTTC. This gives the protein CASSLGQHYGYTF.

This clonotype was observed a few times. This chain links TRBV5-1 with TRBJ2-1; 13 bases align to TRBD2. CDR1 SGHRS and CDR2 YFSETQ come from the germline V gene. V shed 3 bases and J 13 bases; nucleotides not matched to a gene: 7. The CDR3 is 14 residues long. The CDR3: CASSYGLAGEFQFF. The CDR3 nucleotides read TGCGCCAGCAGCTATGGACTAGCGGGAGAGTTTCAGTTCTTC. The full variable domain, completed using reference TRBV5-1 and TRBJ2-1, is KAGVTQTPRYLIKTRGQQVTLSCSPISGHRSVSWYQQTPGQGLQFLFEYFSETQRNKGNFPGRFSGRQFSNSRSEMNVSTLELGDSALYLCASSYGLAGEFQFFGPGTRLTVL.

This clonotype was seen at least ten times. The gene calls are TRBV6-5 and TRBJ2-1; tentatively, D is TRBD2 (6 bases). The germline gives CDR1 MNHEY, CDR2 SVGAGI. The CDR3 is 13 residues long. Trimming pared 8 bases from V and 8 bases from J, leaving 16 bases between. Written as DNA, the CDR3 is TGTGCCAGCGGCCTTACTAGCAATGATGAGCAGTTCTTC. It is translated as CASGLTSNDEQFF.

The rearrangement joins TRBV7-2 to TRBJ2-3; no reliable D call. Trimming shortened V by 5 bases and J by 10 bases, and 19 bases separated the two germline ends. There are 14 residues in the CDR3. CDR1 and CDR2 (germline): SGHTA, FQGNSA. CDR3 coding DNA: TGTGCCAGCAGCCCGCCCGGTGAGCTTCAGGCGCAGTATTTT. It encodes CASSPPGELQAQYF.

This clonotype was seen ten or more times. The gene calls are TRBV6-1 and TRBJ1-6; D not certain. Germline V gives CDR1 MNHNS, CDR2 SASEGT. This CDR3 is built from 15 residues. V was pared by 2 bases and J by 4 bases, with 9 bases between. In DNA form, the CDR3 reads TGTGCCAGCAGTGAAATGGCGAGTTATAATTCACCCCTCCACTTT. Translating gives CASSEMASYNSPLHF.